This T cell receptor beta chain was recovered during a study of blood T cells in healthy people across ages. General study points: Naive CD4+ cell counts and diversity both ran higher in long-lived than in aged donors. Age advanced and TCR beta diversity per million T cells fell, roughly linearly.

The CDR3 length is 14 residues. Germline V lookup: CDR1 LNHDA, CDR2 SQIVND (reference sequence). Using a J-beta primer mix together with a sample-barcoded 5' primer, a second PCR was run for roughly 7 to 12 cycles. All samples yielded 2.5 million or more CDR3-containing paired-end reads. TCRdb recomputed calls from the 5' RACE reads with MiXCR, one row per CDR3 protein. The data contain some 750,000 distinct CDR3 sequences, roughly 20% of them singletons. Comment on this clonotype: Its cognate antigen is unknown.

The sequenced sample was blood. The TCR originated in a man in his 70s in good health. The rearrangement links TRBV19 to TRBJ2-5; TRBD1 might be the D (5 bases). Near its end, the DNA agrees better with TRBJ2-7, so the J call may be wrong. This CDR3 is CASSIRPDNYEQYF. The CDR3 nucleotides are TGTGCCAGTAGTATACGACCGGACAATTACGAGCAGTACTTC.